This T cell receptor (beta chain) was documented in a study of human T cells and chemical hapten exposure. Overall study context: After 6 days, upper back 0.01% DPC patch tests were scored. General study results and limits: Counts of TCRs above 1 in 1000 frequency stayed unchanged with DPC sensitization.

Separate cDNA molecules received unique molecular identifiers, which the library attached to them. In TCRdb, the RACE reads were re-called with MiXCR into one record per CDR3 protein. Of roughly 50,000 distinct CDR3 sequences listed, 11% are singletons. Time point reported: patch test 1, 2 weeks after DPC sensitization. Treatment given: therapeutic diphenylcyclopropenone sensitization with weekly scalp DPC. The starting material, unfractionated whole blood, was used for total RNA extraction. Trimming left V 8 bases short and J 4 bases short, with 7 bases between. CDR1 and CDR2 (germline): SQVTM, ANQGSEA. The CDR3 has 10 residues. For this clonotype: Its target is unknown.

The input for sequencing was whole blood, taken in connection with sensitization to the hapten diphenylcyclopropenone (DPC). This TCR was recovered from a woman aged 40-49 years with alopecia areata. Some clones in this sample may be carry-over from other donors' samples. V gene TRBV29-1 combines with J gene TRBJ2-3, with D possibly matching TRBD1 (5 bases). In DNA, the CDR3 is TGCAGCCAAGGGGCAGATACGCAGTATTTT. Amino acid sequence: CSQGADTQYF.